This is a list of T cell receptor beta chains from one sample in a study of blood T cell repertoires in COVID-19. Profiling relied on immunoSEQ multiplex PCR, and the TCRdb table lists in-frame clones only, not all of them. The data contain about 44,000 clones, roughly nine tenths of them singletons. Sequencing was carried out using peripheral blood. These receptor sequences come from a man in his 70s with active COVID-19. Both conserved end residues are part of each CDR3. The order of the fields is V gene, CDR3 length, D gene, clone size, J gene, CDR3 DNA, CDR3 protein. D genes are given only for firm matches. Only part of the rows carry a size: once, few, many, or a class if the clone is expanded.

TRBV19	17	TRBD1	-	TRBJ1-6	TGTGCCAGTAGTCAGGGGACAGGGCGCTCCTATAATTCACCCCTCCACTTT	CASSQGTGRSYNSPLHF
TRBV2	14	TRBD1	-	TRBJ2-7	TGTGCCAGCAGTGGTACAGGGGTCGCCTACGAGCAGTACTTC	CASSGTGVAYEQYF
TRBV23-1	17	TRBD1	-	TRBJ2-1	TGCGCCAGCAGTCATCAAAAGCGAGACAGGGTATACAATGAGCAGTTCTTC	CASSHQKRDRVYNEQFF
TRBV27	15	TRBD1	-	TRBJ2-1	TGTGCCAGCAGTGGATTAGAGACAGGGGGAAGTGAGCAGTTCTTC	CASSGLETGGSEQFF
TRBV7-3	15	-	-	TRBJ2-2	TGTGCCAGCAGCTCCTATAACGGGGGCACCGGGGAGCTGTTTTTT	CASSSYNGGTGELFF
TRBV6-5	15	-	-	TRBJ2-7	TGTGCCAGCAGTTTAGCGGGACAGGGAGCCTACGAGCAGTACTTC	CASSLAGQGAYEQYF
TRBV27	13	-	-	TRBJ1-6	TGTGCCAGCAGTTTGCCAGGGAATTCACCCCTCCACTTT	CASSLPGNSPLHF
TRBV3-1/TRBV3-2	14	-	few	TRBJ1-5	TGTGCCAGCAGCCAAGCCCACGAGGGGGAGCCCCAGCATTTT	CASSQAHEGEPQHF
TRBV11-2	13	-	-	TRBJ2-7	TGTGCCAGCAGGCACATATACTCCTACGAGCAGTACTTC	CASRHIYSYEQYF
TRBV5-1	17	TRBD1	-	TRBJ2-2	TGCGCCAGCAGATTAAATCCGGGACAGGGAGGGACCGGGGAGCTGTTTTTT	CASRLNPGQGGTGELFF
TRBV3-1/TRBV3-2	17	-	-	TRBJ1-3	TGTGCCAGCAGGGACGGTGGTATCGGGATAGCAGGAAACACCATATATTTT	CASRDGGIGIAGNTIYF
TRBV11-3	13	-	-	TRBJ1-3	TGTGCCAGCAGCTTAAGGGGCGGAAACACCATATATTTT	CASSLRGGNTIYF
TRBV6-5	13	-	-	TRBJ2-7	TGTGCCAGCAGTTCCCGGGAGAGCTACGAGCAGTACTTC	CASSSRESYEQYF
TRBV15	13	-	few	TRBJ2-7	TGTGCCACCAGCCCAAACAGGGACTACGAGCAGTACTTC	CATSPNRDYEQYF
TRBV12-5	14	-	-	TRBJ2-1	TGTGCTAACCAACAGGGTTCGTTTTCCAATGAGCAGTTCTTC	CANQQGSFSNEQFF
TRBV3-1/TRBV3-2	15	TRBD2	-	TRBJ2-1	TGTGCCAGCAGCCCTGCGGGGGTGACCTACAATGAGCAGTTCTTC	CASSPAGVTYNEQFF
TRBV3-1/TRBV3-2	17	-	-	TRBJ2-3	TGTGCCAGCAGCCAAGATGGGGTACCGGGGGGCACAGATACGCAGTATTTT	CASSQDGVPGGTDTQYF
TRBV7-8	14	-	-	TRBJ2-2	TGTGCCAGCAGCTTAGTGAGGGACACCGGGGAGCTGTTTTTT	CASSLVRDTGELFF
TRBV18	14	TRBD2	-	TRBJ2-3	TGTGCCAGCTCACCAGCGGGGGGCGCAGATACGCAGTATTTT	CASSPAGGADTQYF
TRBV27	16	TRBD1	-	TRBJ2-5	TGTGCCAGCAGTCCCCTTAAAGACAGGGTTCAAGAGACCCAGTACTTC	CASSPLKDRVQETQYF
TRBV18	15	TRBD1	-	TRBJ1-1	TGTGCCAGCTCACCGGGACAGTCTATGGTCACTGAAGCTTTCTTT	CASSPGQSMVTEAFF
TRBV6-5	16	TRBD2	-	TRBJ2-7	TGTGCCAGCAGTTACTCGCGTACTAGCGTTGGGTCGGGTCAGTACTTC	CASSYSRTSVGSGQYF
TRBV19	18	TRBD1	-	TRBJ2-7	TGTGCCAGTAGTATAAGAGGGGGACAGGGGACGAGCTCCTACGAGCAGTACTTC	CASSIRGGQGTSSYEQYF
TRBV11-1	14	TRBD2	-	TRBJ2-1	TGTGCCAGCAGCTTAGGGACTAGCGGGAACGAGCAGTTCTTC	CASSLGTSGNEQFF
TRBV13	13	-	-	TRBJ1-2	TGTGCCAGCAGCGACAGATCAGGCTATGGCTACACCTTC	CASSDRSGYGYTF
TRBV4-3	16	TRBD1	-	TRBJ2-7	TGCGCCAGCAGCCAAGATCGGGGGCAGGGGGCATACGAGCAGTACTTC	CASSQDRGQGAYEQYF
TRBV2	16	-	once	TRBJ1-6	TGTGCCAGCAGCGGGCACCAAACAGGGTTTCATTCACCCCTCCACTTT	CASSGHQTGFHSPLHF
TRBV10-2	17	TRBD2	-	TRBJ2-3	TGCGCCAGCAACGGCCAATCTGCGGGGGTTAGCACAGATACGCAGTATTTT	CASNGQSAGVSTDTQYF
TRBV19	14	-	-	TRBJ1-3	TGTGCCAGCTCCGAAGGGGCAGGTGGAAACACCATATATTTT	CASSEGAGGNTIYF
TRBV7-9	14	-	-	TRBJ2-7	TGTGCCAGCAGCTTAGTGGAGGGGAACTACGAGCAGTACTTC	CASSLVEGNYEQYF
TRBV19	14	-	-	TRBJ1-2	TGTGCCAGTAGTATAGCCGGGGCTAACTATGGCTACACCTTC	CASSIAGANYGYTF
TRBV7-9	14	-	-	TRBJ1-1	TGTGCCAGCAGCCCAGCGTGGCGGAACACTGAAGCTTTCTTT	CASSPAWRNTEAFF
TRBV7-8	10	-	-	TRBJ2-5	TGTGCCACCCGAGAAGAGACCCAGTACTTC	CATREETQYF
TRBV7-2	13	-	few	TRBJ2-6	TGTGCCAGCAGCGTAAGCAGACAAAACGTCCTGACTTTC	CASSVSRQNVLTF
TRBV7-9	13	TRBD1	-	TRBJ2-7	TGTGCCAGCAGCTCCAGGGGGCCAGGGGAGCAGTACTTC	CASSSRGPGEQYF
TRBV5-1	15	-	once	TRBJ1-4	TGCGCCAGCAGCCTGGGGGAGTTGTTTGGTGAAAAACTGTTTTTT	CASSLGELFGEKLFF
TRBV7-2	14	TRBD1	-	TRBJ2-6	TGTGCCAGCAGCTTAACGACAGGGGAGAACGTCCTGACTTTC	CASSLTTGENVLTF
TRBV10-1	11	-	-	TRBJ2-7	TGCGCCCCCACAGGGATCGACGAGCAGTACTTC	CAPTGIDEQYF
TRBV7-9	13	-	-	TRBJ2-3	TGTGCCAGCAGCCAATTCAGCACAGATACGCAGTATTTT	CASSQFSTDTQYF
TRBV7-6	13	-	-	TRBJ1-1	TGTGCCAGCAGTATAGCCGTCAACACTGAAGCTTTCTTT	CASSIAVNTEAFF
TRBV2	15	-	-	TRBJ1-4	TGTGCCAGCAGTGAGCGCGGTGCAACTAATGAAAAACTGTTTTTT	CASSERGATNEKLFF